The 6 T cell receptor beta chains below all came from one sample that was sequenced in a study of blood T cell repertoires in COVID-19. The table came from immunoSEQ multiplex PCR; TCRdb's copy has only in-frame clones and leaves some out. Of under 200,000 clones listed, 85% were seen once; the top ten hold approximately 8.1%. Sequenced input: peripheral blood. All receptors derive from an elderly woman with COVID-19, enrolled during active disease.

This sequence joins TRBV5-8 and TRBJ2-1; the match to TRBD1 covers 7 bases. This CDR3 region has 13 residues. Trimming took 0 bases from V and 8 from J; bases not matched to a gene: 2. In germline, CDR1 is SGHTS, CDR2 YDEGEE. The CDR3 loop reads CASSLDRGYEQFF. In DNA, the CDR3 is TGTGCCAGCAGCTTGGACAGGGGATATGAGCAGTTCTTC.

This chain joins TRBV3-1 (or the pseudogene TRBV3-2) and TRBJ2-7; the D is unclear. The CDR3 covers 12 residues. The V end was cut by 4 bases, the J end by 2 bases, with 6 bases between. CDR1 and CDR2 (germline): LGHDT, YNNKEL (reference sequence). CDR3 nucleotides: TGTGCCAGCAGCCGGGCTCCCTACGAGCAGTACTTC. This gives the protein CASSRAPYEQYF.

The chain links TRBV6-5 to TRBJ1-2; D remains ambiguous. Germline V CDR1 and CDR2: MNHEY, SVGAGI. The CDR3 spans 13 residues. V was cut by 7 bases and J by 6 bases, with 15 bases left in between. The CDR3 DNA is TGTGCCAGCATTAAGCCCCGACTCGATGGCTACACCTTC. This sequence encodes CASIKPRLDGYTF.

The chain employs TRBV2 and TRBJ1-4; D might be TRBD1 (6 bases). V lost 3 bases and J 11 bases, leaving 13 bases between the germline ends. The CDR3 is 13 residues long. CDR1 and CDR2 (germline): SNHLY, FYNNEI. Here the CDR3 DNA reads TGTGCCAGCAGTGATCGGGACACCCAGAAACTGTTTTTT. Its translation: CASSDRDTQKLFF.

The chain links TRBV11-2 to TRBJ2-7; D may correspond to TRBD1 or TRBD2 (6 bases each). Trimming stripped 5 bases from V and 7 bases from J, with 12 bases between. This CDR3 has 12 amino acids. CDR1 is SGHAT, CDR2 FQNNGV, per germline. DNA for the CDR3: TGTGCCAGCAGCCTAGGGGGGCATGAGCAGTACTTC. This translates into CASSLGGHEQYF.

Comment on this clone: The junction and the germline gene differ at one end; a read error may be behind it. The chain carries TRBV7-7 and TRBJ1-4; D unresolved. Germline V CDR1 and CDR2: SSHAT, FNYEAQ (reference sequence). This CDR3 is built from 15 residues. DNA for the CDR3: TGTGCTAGCAGCTTAGGAGGGACAACTAATGAAAAACTGTTTTTT. It translates to CASSLGGTTNEKLFF.